These 3 T cell receptor beta chains originate from one sample sequenced in a study of identical twins. TCRdb reprocessed the 5' RACE reads with MiXCR, giving one entry per CDR3 protein. The profile shows more than 400,000 distinct CDR3 sequences, approximately 16% of them singletons. Separately, the same data were catalogued under a study of yellow fever vaccine responses in identical twins.

Sequencing was done on a sample of CD4+ T cells sorted from blood. All receptors come from a woman younger than 30 in good health.

The J gene is TRBJ1-2, the V gene TRBV12-5; 9 bases match TRBD1. The germline V gene encodes CDR1 LGHNT and CDR2 FRNRAP. The CDR3 consists of 21 residues. With V trimmed by 0 bases and J by 0 bases, 17 bases remained unmatched. CDR3: CASGLVLNTGTGNRANYGYTF. The CDR3 nucleotides read TGTGCTAGTGGTTTGGTTCTCAATACCGGGACAGGGAATAGGGCTAACTATGGCTACACCTTC.

Only a few counts were recorded for this clonotype. The rearrangement uses TRBV10-3 and TRBJ2-7; 11 nucleotides align to TRBD2. The length of the CDR3 is 13 residues. Trimming cost V 10 bases and J 7 bases; bases outside gene matches: 9. Germline V lookup: CDR1 ENHRY, CDR2 SYGVKD. CDR3 in DNA: TGTGCCAGCACGACTAGCGGGGTTCGGGAGCAGTACTTC. Amino acid sequence: CASTTSGVREQYF.

The V call is TRBV5-1, the J call TRBJ2-1; D perhaps matches TRBD2 (5 bases). This CDR3 contains 14 residues. The germline V gene has CDR1 SGHRS and CDR2 YFSETQ. V shed 4 bases and J shed 9 bases, with 17 bases lying between them. CDR3 in amino acids: CASSPRGAFSEQFF. CDR3 sequence (DNA): TGCGCCAGCAGCCCACGGGGTGCGTTTAGTGAGCAGTTCTTC. The entire variable domain, with the rest obtained from reference TRBV5-1 and TRBJ2-1, is as follows: KAGVTQTPRYLIKTRGQQVTLSCSPISGHRSVSWYQQTPGQGLQFLFEYFSETQRNKGNFPGRFSGRQFSNSRSEMNVSTLELGDSALYLCASSPRGAFSEQFFGPGTRLTVL.